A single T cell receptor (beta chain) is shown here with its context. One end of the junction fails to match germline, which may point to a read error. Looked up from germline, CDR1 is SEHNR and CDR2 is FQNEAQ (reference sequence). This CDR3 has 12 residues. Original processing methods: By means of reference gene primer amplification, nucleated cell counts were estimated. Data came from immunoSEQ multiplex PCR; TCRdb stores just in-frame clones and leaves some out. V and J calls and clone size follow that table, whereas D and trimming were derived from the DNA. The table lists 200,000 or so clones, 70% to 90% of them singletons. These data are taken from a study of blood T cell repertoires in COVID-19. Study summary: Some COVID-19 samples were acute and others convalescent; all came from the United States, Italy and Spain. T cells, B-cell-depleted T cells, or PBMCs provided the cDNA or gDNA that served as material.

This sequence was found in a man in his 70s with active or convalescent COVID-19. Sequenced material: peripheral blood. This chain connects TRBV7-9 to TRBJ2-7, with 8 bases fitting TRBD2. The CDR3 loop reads CASSSNSGGQLF. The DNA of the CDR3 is TGTGCCAGCAGCTCCAACAGCGGGGGACAACTCTTC.